This T cell receptor beta chain was retrieved from a study of T cell changes during pregnancy in multiple sclerosis. Trimming removed 2 bases from V and 0 bases from J, with 12 bases in between. The CDR3 loop spans 16 amino acids. In germline, CDR1 is SEHNR, CDR2 FQNEAQ (reference sequence). The table came from immunoSEQ multiplex PCR; TCRdb's copy has only in-frame clones and leaves some out. The data show 36,000 or so clones, approximately 92% seen once. Sequencing was performed on PBMCs (not recorded whether the cells were cultured). The chain employs TRBV7-9 and TRBJ2-3, with D possibly matching TRBD2 (6 bases). The TCR comes from a female donor with multiple sclerosis, enrolled in a pregnancy study. The CDR3 is CASSLYAGPSTDTQYF. CDR3 coding DNA: TGTGCCAGCAGCTTATATGCGGGGCCCAGCACAGATACGCAGTATTTT.